This passage covers 4 T cell receptor beta chains from one sample sequenced in a study of human T cells and chemical hapten exposure. TCRdb analysed the RACE reads with MiXCR anew, one entry per CDR3 protein. The profile shows about 82,000 distinct CDR3 sequences, over 8.5% of them singletons. As for time point: patch test 1, 2 weeks after DPC sensitization. Specified treatment: therapeutic diphenylcyclopropenone sensitization with weekly scalp DPC. The sequenced sample was whole blood, obtained in connection with sensitization to the hapten diphenylcyclopropenone (DPC). The receptors here all came from a woman between 50 and 59 years old with alopecia areata. Some clones in this sample may be carry-over from other donors' samples.

The V call is TRBV12-3 or TRBV12-4, the J call TRBJ2-7; 7 positions match TRBD1. The CDR3 runs to 13 residues. The V gene end was trimmed by 5 bases and the J gene end by 3 bases; junction bases not matched to a gene: 4. CDR3 residues: CASSGDRNYEQYF. Written as DNA, the CDR3 is TGTGCCAGCAGTGGGGACAGAAACTACGAGCAGTACTTC.

This clonotype has a count of ten or more. The chain has TRBV18 and TRBJ1-1; D is ambiguous. Trimming cost V 6 bases and J 1 base, with 9 bases left between them. This CDR3 spans 13 amino acids. Germline assignment: CDR1 KGHSH and CDR2 LQKENI. This CDR3 is CASSPYGNTEAFF. CDR3 sequence (DNA): TGTGCCAGCTCGCCCTACGGGAACACTGAAGCTTTCTTT.

In this sample, this clonotype turned up a few times. The chain joins TRBV19 to TRBJ1-5; D is unclear. Germline assignment: CDR1 LNHDA and CDR2 SQIVND (reference sequence). This CDR3 comprises 17 residues. Trimming removed 3 bases from V and 0 bases from J, with 15 bases in between. CDR3 region: CASSMAAGGDSNQPQHF. The CDR3 DNA sequence: TGTGCCAGTAGTATGGCCGCCGGTGGGGATAGCAATCAGCCCCAGCATTTT.

The genes are TRBV7-6 and TRBJ2-5; D is perhaps TRBD1 (6 bases). Germline V gives CDR1 SGHVS, CDR2 FNYEAQ. This CDR3 has 14 amino acids. The V and J ends lost 1 base and 5 bases respectively, with 11 bases between them. The CDR3 DNA reads TGTGCCAGCAGCTTAGGGACAGTCGGGGAGACCCAGTACTTC. Translating gives CASSLGTVGETQYF.